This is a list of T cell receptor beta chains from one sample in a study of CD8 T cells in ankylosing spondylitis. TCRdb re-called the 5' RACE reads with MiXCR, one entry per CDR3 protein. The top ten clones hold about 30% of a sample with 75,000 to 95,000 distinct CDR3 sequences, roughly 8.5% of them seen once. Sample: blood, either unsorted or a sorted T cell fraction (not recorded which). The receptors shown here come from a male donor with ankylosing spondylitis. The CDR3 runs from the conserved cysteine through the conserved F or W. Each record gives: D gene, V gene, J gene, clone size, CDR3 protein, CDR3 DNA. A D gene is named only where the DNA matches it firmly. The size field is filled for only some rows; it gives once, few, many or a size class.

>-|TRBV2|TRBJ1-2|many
CAITERPNYGYTF
TGTGCCATCACAGAACGTCCTAACTATGGCTACACCTTC
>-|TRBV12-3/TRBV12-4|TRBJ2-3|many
CASSFGTADTQYF
TGTGCCAGCAGTTTTGGGACCGCAGATACGCAGTATTTT
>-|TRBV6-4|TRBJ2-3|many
CASSEGEDTQYF
TGTGCCAGCAGTGAGGGTGAAGATACGCAGTATTTT
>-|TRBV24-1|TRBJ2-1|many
CATSDLGVNEQFF
TGTGCCACCAGTGATTTGGGGGTTAATGAGCAGTTCTTC
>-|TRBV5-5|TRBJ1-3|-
CASSWEGNSGNTIYF
TGTGCCAGCAGCTGGGAGGGCAACTCTGGAAACACCATATATTTT
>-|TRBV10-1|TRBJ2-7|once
CASSAAEEGVYEQYF
TGCGCCAGCAGTGCGGCCGAGGAAGGGGTTTACGAGCAGTACTTC
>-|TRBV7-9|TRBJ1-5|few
CASSPAGSGEPQHF
TGTGCCAGCAGTCCCGCAGGGTCGGGGGAGCCCCAGCATTTT
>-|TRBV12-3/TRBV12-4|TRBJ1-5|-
CASSHSNSNQPQHF
TGTGCCAGCAGCCACAGCAATAGCAATCAGCCCCAGCATTTT
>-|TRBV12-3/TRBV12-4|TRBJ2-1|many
CASSYNINNEQFF
TGTGCCAGCAGTTACAACATAAACAATGAGCAGTTCTTC
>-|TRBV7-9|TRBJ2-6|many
CASSFVAGANVLTF
TGTGCCAGCAGCTTCGTGGCTGGGGCCAACGTCCTGACTTTC
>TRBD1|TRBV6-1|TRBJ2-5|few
CASRPTGGKETQYF
TGTGCCAGCAGGCCTACAGGGGGTAAAGAGACCCAGTACTTC
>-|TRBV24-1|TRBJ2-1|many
CATSDPSREYNEQFF
TGTGCCACCAGTGATCCCTCGAGGGAATACAATGAGCAGTTCTTC
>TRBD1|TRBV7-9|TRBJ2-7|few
CASNPGQSYEQYF
TGTGCCAGCAACCCGGGACAGTCCTACGAGCAGTACTTC
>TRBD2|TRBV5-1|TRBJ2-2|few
CASRHEGGTTGELFF
TGCGCCAGCAGGCATGAGGGAGGGACCACCGGGGAGCTGTTTTTT
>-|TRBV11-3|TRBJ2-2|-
CASSPRGSGPGELFF
TGTGCCAGCAGCCCCCGGGGTAGTGGACCGGGGGAGCTGTTTTTT
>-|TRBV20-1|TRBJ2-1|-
CSAWDNEQFF
TGCAGTGCTTGGGACAATGAGCAGTTCTTC
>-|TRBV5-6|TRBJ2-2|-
CASSRRGWGASEVGELFF
TGTGCCAGCAGTAGGAGGGGCTGGGGGGCCAGTGAAGTCGGGGAGCTGTTTTTT
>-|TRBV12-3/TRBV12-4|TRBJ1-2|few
CASSTQGRDYYGYTF
TGTGCCAGCAGTACCCAGGGGAGGGATTACTATGGCTACACCTTC
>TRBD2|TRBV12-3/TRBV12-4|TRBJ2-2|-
CASIPGTRTQELFF
TGTGCCAGCATTCCTGGGACTAGGACACAGGAGCTGTTTTTT
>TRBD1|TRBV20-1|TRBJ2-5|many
CSARGTAAETQYF
TGCAGTGCCAGGGGGACAGCGGCAGAGACCCAGTACTTC
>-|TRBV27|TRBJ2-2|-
CASSLGGIPDTGELFF
TGTGCCAGCAGTTTGGGAGGAATCCCCGACACCGGGGAGCTGTTTTTT
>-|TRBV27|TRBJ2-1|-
CASTYSAGNVYNEQFF
TGTGCCAGCACGTATTCTGCGGGAAATGTATACAATGAGCAGTTCTTC
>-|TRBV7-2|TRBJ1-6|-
CASSLGANSPLHF
TGTGCCAGCAGCTTGGGGGCAAATTCACCCCTCCACTTT
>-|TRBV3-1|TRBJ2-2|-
CASSQGVEGYTGELFF
TGTGCCAGCAGCCAAGGGGTGGAGGGCTACACCGGGGAGCTGTTTTTT